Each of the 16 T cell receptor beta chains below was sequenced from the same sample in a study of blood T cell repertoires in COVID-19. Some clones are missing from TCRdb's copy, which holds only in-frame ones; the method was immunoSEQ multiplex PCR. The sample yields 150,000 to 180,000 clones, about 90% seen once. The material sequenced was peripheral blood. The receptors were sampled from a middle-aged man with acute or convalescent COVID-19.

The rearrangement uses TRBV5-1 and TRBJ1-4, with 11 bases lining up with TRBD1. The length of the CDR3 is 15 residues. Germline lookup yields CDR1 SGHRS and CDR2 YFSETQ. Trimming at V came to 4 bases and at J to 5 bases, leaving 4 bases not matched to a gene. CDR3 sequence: CASSLDRGLNEKLFF. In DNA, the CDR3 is TGCGCCAGCAGCCTGGACAGGGGGCTGAATGAAAAACTGTTTTTT.

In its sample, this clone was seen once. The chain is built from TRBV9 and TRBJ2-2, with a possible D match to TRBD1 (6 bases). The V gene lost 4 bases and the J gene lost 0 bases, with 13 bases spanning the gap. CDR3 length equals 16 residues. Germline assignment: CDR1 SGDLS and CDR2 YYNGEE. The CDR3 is CASSPSGTTNTGELFF. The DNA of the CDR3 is TGTGCCAGCAGCCCCTCCGGGACAACGAACACCGGGGAGCTGTTTTTT.

The CDR3 reads CASSTTGTGTYEQYF. The CDR3, as DNA: TGTGCCAGTAGTACCACCGGGACAGGGACCTACGAGCAGTACTTC. This chain uses TRBV19 with TRBJ2-7, with 9 bases lining up with TRBD1. The CDR3 totals 15 residues. Germline V lookup: CDR1 LNHDA, CDR2 SQIVND (reference sequence). Trimming cost V 4 bases and J 2 bases; bases outside gene matches: 6.

This CDR3 is CASLDRNTEAFF. In DNA, the CDR3 is TGTGCCAGTCTGGACAGGAACACTGAAGCTTTCTTT. The rearrangement joins TRBV19 to TRBJ1-1, with a possible D match to TRBD1 (6 bases). V was trimmed by 8 bases and J by 1 base, leaving 8 bases between them. The germline V gene has CDR1 LNHDA and CDR2 SQIVND (reference sequence). The CDR3 sequence is 12 residues long.

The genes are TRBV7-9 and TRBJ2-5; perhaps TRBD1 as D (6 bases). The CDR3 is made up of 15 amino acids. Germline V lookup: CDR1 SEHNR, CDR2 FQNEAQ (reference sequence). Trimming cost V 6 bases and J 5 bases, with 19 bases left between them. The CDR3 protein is CASSPPRRGMETQYF. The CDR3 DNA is TGTGCCAGCAGTCCACCCCGCAGGGGAATGGAGACCCAGTACTTC.

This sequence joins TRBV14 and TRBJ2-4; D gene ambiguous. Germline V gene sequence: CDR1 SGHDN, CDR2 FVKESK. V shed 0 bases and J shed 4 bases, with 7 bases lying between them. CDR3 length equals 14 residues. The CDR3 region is CASSQERCKNIQYF. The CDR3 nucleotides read TGTGCCAGCAGCCAAGAACGGTGTAAAAACATTCAGTACTTC.

CDR3 protein: CSASFLAGTNEQFF. CDR3 bases: TGCAGTGCTAGTTTCCTAGCGGGAACCAATGAGCAGTTCTTC. The V call is TRBV20-1, the J call TRBJ2-1; TRBD2 matches 9 bases. Germline CDR1 DFQATT, CDR2 SNEGSKA (reference sequence). The CDR3 extends over 14 amino acids. V trimming: 3 bases; J trimming: 6 bases; junction bases outside the gene matches: 6.

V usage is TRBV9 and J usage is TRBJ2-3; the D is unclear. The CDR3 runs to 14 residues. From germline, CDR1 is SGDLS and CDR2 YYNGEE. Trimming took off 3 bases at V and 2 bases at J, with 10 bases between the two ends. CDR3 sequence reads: CASSAGFSTDTQYF. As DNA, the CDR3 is TGTGCCAGCAGCGCCGGGTTTTCCACAGATACGCAGTATTTT.

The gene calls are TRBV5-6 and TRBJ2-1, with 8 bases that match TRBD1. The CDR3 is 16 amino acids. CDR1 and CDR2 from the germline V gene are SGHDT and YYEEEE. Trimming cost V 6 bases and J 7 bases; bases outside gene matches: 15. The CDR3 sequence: CASIFRNRQGRNEQFF. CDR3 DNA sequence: TGTGCCAGCATCTTCCGAAACCGACAGGGGCGGAATGAGCAGTTCTTC.

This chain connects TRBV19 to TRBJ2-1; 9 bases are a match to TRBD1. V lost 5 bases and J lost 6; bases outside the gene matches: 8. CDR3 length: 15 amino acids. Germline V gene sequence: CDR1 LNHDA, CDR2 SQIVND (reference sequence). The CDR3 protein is CASSRGTGTTNEQFF. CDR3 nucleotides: TGTGCCAGTAGTCGGGGGACAGGGACCACCAATGAGCAGTTCTTC.

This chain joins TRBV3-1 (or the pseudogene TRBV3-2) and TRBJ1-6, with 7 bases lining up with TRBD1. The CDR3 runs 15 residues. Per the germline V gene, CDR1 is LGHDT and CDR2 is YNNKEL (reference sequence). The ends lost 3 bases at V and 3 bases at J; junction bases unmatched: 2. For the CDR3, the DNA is TGTGCCAGCAGCCAGCCAGGGGGCTATAATTCACCCCTCCACTTT. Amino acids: CASSQPGGYNSPLHF.

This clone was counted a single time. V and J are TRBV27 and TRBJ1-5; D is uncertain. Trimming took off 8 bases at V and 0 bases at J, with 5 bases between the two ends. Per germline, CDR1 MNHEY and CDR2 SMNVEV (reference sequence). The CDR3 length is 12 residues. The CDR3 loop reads CASSNSNQPQHF. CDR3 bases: TGTGCCAGCTCCAATAGCAATCAGCCCCAGCATTTT.

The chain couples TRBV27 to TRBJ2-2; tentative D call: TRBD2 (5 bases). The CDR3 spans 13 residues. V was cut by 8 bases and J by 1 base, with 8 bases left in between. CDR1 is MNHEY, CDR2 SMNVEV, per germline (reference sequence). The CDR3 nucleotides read TGTGCCAGCGCACGGGGGAACACCGGGGAGCTGTTTTTT. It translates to CASARGNTGELFF.

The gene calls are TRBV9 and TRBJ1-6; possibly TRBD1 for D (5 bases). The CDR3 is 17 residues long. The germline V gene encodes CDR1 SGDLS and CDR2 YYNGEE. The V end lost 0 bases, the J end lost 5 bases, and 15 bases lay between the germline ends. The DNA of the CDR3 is TGTGCCAGCAGCGTAGGGGCGGGGACGGCGAATAATTCACCCCTCCACTTT. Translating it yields CASSVGAGTANNSPLHF.

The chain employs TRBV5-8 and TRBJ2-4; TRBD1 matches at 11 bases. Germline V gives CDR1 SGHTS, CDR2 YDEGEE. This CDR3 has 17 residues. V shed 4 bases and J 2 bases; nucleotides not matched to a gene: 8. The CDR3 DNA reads TGTGCCAGCAGCGCGGTCGGACAGGGGGCGTCCAAAAACATTCAGTACTTC. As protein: CASSAVGQGASKNIQYF. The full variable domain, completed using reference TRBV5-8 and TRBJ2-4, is EAGVTQSPTHLIKTRGQQATLRCSPISGHTSVYWYQQALGLGLQFLLWYDEGEERNRGNFPPRFSGRQFPNYSSELNVNALELEDSALYLCASSAVGQGASKNIQYFGAGTRLSVL.

DNA for the CDR3: TGTGCCAGCAGGCGCGGGGGACACGGAAATGAGCAGTTCTTC. This codes for CASRRGGHGNEQFF. J is TRBJ2-1 and V is TRBV6-5; D perhaps matches TRBD2 (7 bases). Germline values: CDR1 MNHEY, CDR2 SVGAGI. The CDR3 has 14 residues. Trimming shortened V by 6 bases and J by 7 bases, and 16 bases separated the two germline ends.